The clone carrying this T cell receptor (beta chain) was seen a single time. The data are from a study of blood T cell repertoires in COVID-19. Study context: T cells, B-cell-depleted T cells, or PBMCs provided the cDNA or gDNA that served as material.

Germline V gives CDR1 SGHDN, CDR2 FVKESK. V was pared by 0 bases and J by 3 bases, with 2 bases of the junction left unmatched. The CDR3 is made up of 15 amino acids. Original analysis: Counts of nucleated cells, estimated from reference gene primer amplification, were obtained. Only in-frame clones appear in the TCRdb table, and some are missing; sequencing was by immunoSEQ multiplex PCR. V, J and clone size are those of that table, while D and trimming were read from the DNA. There are some 220,000 clones in the sample; over 80% occur only once, and roughly 6.4% lies in the top ten. The sample was peripheral blood. This receptor was obtained from an older woman with active or convalescent COVID-19. The rearrangement uses TRBV14 and TRBJ2-5, with 9 bases aligning to TRBD2. The CDR3 DNA reads as TGTGCCAGCAGCCAAGAGGGACTAGCTAAAGAGACCCAGTACTTC. It translates to CASSQEGLAKETQYF. Looking up the rest from reference TRBV14 and TRBJ2-5 gives the full variable domain: EAGVTQFPSHSVIEKGQTVTLRCDPISGHDNLYWYRRVMGKEIKFLLHFVKESKQDESGMPNNRFLAERTGGTYSTLKVQPAELEDSGVYFCASSQEGLAKETQYFGPGTRLLVL.